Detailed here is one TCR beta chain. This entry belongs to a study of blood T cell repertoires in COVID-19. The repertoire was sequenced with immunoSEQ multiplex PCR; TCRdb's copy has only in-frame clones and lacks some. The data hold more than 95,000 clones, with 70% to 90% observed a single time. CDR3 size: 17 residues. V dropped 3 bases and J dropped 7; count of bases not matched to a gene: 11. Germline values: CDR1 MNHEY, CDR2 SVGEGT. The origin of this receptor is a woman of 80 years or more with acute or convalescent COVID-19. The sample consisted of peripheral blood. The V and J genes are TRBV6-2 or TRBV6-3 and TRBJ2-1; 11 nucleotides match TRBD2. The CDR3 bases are TGTGCCAGCAGTTATAGACGGATAGCGGGAGGGCTTAATGAGCAGTTCTTC. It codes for CASSYRRIAGGLNEQFF.